This T cell receptor (beta chain) was found in a study of T cells in women clearing cervical HPV infection (dated by TCRdb to 2016 to 2019). About the study as a whole: The cases were over 20 women with histologically confirmed HPV16-related CIN3 or worse, and 2 of these cases were invasive cancers. The 25 or so controls were women who cleared a single incident HPV16 infection within 12 months without developing precancer or cancer. Blood from cases was drawn at the visit where the lesion was first identified, while blood from controls was drawn once the infection was no longer detected. Among cases, blood sampling came a median of approximately 150 days after lesion detection, with an interquartile range of about 85 to 220 days. Because only a few women had HLA typing data, the possibility that HLA type acted as a confounder could not be ruled out. This exploratory proof-of-principle case-control study, nested within the Guanacaste HPV Natural History Study in Costa Rica, compared TCR repertoires among women with different cervical HPV16 outcomes. Cases were matched to controls by age within five years and by the year the sample was collected. Median age was roughly 33 years in cases versus roughly 37 in controls, and baseline characteristics did not differ significantly. In the parent cohort, roughly 10,000 women aged 18 or older were enrolled in Guanacaste, Costa Rica, during about 1992 to 1994 and were followed for six to seven years. As quality controls, five blinded duplicates were added to each group, bringing the total to 60 or so samples made up of roughly 50 participants and about 10 replicates.

As for this clone: The antigen it recognizes is unknown. The read is 3 residues too short to cover the CDR3 end, so that end is filled in from the germline J gene.

Every participant had a single incident cervical HPV16 infection, and prevalent HPV16 infections were excluded. Cervical HPV DNA was detected with MY09/MY11 PCR, and genotyping was done by dot-blot hybridization. About 14 mL of heparinized blood were centrifuged, and the buffy coat was split into aliquots, frozen at -30 degrees C, and then kept at -80 degrees C. QIAGEN kits were used to extract genomic DNA from the buffy coat specimens. Paper-wide results and their limitations: Cases had lower TRBV6-7 relative abundance than controls (approximately 0.11% versus 0.16%; Bonferroni P = 0.0008). CIN3+ cases had significantly higher TCR repertoire richness than controls across sequencing depths, but evenness did not differ between the groups. The cross-sectional design could not show whether associations preceded infection or resulted from it; effector/memory subsets and HPV-specific T cells were not isolated. T-cell numbers per sample were unknown, so richness differences could reflect varying T-cell content rather than repertoire biology. Random forest classifiers that combined richness and V gene abundances separated cases from controls with an estimated AUC of around 0.84.

The CDR3 runs 15 residues from the cysteine to the phenylalanine. Of the CDR3's DNA, 36 bases were read; they are in frame from base 1. CDR1 and CDR2 were assigned from the germline V gene (reference sequence) as DFQATT and SNEGSKA. The trim is 0 bases for V and 4 bases for J, with a gap of 15 bases between the germline ends. TCR beta CDR3 regions were amplified by multiplex PCR using the immunoSEQ assay from an average of 1200 ng genomic DNA per sample. Primer bias was corrected in the assay by using a complete synthetic TCR repertoire to establish an amplification baseline. The amplicons were sequenced using the Illumina platform. On the authors' methods: Sequences were error-corrected by clustering with frequency ratios and a modified nearest-neighbor algorithm, then analyzed in the immunoSEQ Analyzer with IMGT gene definitions. At each rarefaction depth, TCR richness and evenness were averaged across 20 rarefaction repeats, and samples with fewer sequences than that depth were excluded. V, D and J gene relative abundances were compared between groups with Wilcoxon rank sum tests, applying FDR correction. For the blinded duplicates, the intraclass correlation was roughly 96% for TCR richness and averaged roughly 75% across 66 gene segments. This immuneACCESS table, as held by TCRdb, lists in-frame sequences with V and J called but not all clones. Of the missing ones, under half trace to an unresolved V gene in checked studies; the others have no known cause. D and trimming were read from the DNA, whereas the V and J calls and clone size are those reported in that table. This sample's table lists 20,000 or so clones. Clones ranked in the top ten supply 5.4% of the sample.

The sample consisted of blood buffy coat. The rearrangement joined TRBV20-1 to TRBJ2-5; no confident D gene assignment can be made. This receptor was obtained from a woman between 18 and 75 years old with a cervical HPV16 infection that either progressed to CIN3+ or cleared (not recorded which). CDR3 DNA, as far as it was read: TGCAGTGCTAGAGAGTTGACTCAGCCAAGAGAGACC. Its protein product is CSARELTQPRET. The CDR3 in full is CSARELTQPRETQYF.